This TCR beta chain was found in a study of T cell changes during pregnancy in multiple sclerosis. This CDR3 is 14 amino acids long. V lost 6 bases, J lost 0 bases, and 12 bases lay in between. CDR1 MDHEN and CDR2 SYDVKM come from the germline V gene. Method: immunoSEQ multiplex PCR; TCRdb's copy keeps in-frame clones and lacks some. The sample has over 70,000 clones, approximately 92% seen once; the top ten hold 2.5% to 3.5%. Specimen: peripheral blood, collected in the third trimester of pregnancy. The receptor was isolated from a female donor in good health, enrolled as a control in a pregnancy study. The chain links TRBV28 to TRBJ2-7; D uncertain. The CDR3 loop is CASRNGGSSYEQYF. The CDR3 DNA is TGTGCCAGCAGAAACGGTGGTAGCTCCTACGAGCAGTACTTC.